The clone carrying this T cell receptor (beta chain) showed up just a few times. The data were taken from a study of T cells after yellow fever vaccination. Generation of TCR cDNA used 5'RACE template switching (which added a universal primer site and UMIs). MiXCR was run by TCRdb on the 5' RACE reads, yielding one entry per CDR3 protein. Altogether 450,000 to 550,000 distinct CDR3 sequences are present, roughly 19% being singletons, with the ten largest covering 14%. Germline CDR1 and CDR2: SGDLS and YYNGEE. V was shortened by 2 bases and J by 4 bases, with 19 bases between the two germline ends. The CDR3 loop spans 17 amino acids.

The TCR sequence derives from a man aged 25-45 years who received the YFV17D yellow fever vaccine. Sequenced here: PBMCs, sampled 15 days after the yellow fever booster vaccination. V gene TRBV9 combines with J gene TRBJ2-1, with TRBD2 as a possible D gene (6 bases). In DNA, the CDR3 is TGTGCCAGCAGCGTTGTTAGCGGCAGGGCCACGTACAATGAGCAGTTCTTC. Protein product: CASSVVSGRATYNEQFF.